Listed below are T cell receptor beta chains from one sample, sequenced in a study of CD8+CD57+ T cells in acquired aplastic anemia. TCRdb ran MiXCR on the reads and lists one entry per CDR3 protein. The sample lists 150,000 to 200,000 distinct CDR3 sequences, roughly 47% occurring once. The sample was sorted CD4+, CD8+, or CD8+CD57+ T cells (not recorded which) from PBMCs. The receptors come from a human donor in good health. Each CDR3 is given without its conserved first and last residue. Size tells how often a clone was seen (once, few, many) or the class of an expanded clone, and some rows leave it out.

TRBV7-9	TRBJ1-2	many	ASSQPLTGGYGYT
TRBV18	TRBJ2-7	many	ASSPFGQDYEQY
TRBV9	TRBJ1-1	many	ASSAQQGGTEAF
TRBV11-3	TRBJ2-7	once	ASSLGTGGGYEQY
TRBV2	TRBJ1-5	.	ASGARDRAAQPQH
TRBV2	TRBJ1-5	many	ASNSEYSNQPQH
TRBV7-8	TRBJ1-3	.	ASSFDIGGNTIY
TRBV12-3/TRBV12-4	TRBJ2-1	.	ASKGYNEQF
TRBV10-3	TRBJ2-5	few	AISPGQRPEETQY
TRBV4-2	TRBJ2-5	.	ASSLDSNQPQY
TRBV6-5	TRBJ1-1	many	ASSYSAGNTEAF
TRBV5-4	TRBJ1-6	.	ASSLMGQGPNSPLH
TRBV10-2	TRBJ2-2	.	ATVPVGTGELF
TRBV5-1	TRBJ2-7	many	ASSYPGTSGRSGDTYEQY
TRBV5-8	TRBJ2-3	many	ASSLPGRTDTQY
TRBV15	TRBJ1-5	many	ATSSDQPQH
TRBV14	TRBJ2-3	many	ASSQGVPPNTQY
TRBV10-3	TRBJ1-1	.	AISESAGTEAF
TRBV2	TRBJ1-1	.	ASSEGYVENTEAF
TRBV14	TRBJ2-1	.	ASSPGTNNEQF
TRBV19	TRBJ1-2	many	AGRDRASGYT
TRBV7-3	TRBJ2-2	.	ASSPPGLARAGELF
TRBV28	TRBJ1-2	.	ASSFSLGQGYGYT
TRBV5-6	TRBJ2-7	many	ASSRIGTGTPEQY
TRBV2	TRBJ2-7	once	ASRRTSGVQQY
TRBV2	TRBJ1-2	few	ASSLQGARGYT
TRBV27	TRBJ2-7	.	ASSWTGADEQY
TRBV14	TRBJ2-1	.	ASSLSAGTGNEQF
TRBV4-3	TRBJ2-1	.	ASSQNIQSEYNEQF
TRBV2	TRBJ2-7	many	ASQWYYEQY